This T cell receptor (beta chain) stems from a study of blood T cell repertoires in COVID-19. At the level of the study: PBMCs, B-cell-depleted T cells, or T cells provided the cDNA or gDNA that made up the material.

This clone was recorded once. Libraries were prepared by immunoSEQ multiplex PCR; TCRdb keeps only in-frame clonotypes and omits some of them. The profile shows approximately 450,000 clones, roughly nine tenths of them singletons. The CDR3 has 15 amino acids. From germline, CDR1 is SGHAT and CDR2 FQNNGV. After removal of 6 bases from V and 3 bases from J, the junction contained 6 bases not matched to a gene. The genes are TRBV11-2 and TRBJ2-1; the match to TRBD2 covers 9 bases. The sequence derives from a man aged 25-45 years who had recovered from COVID-19. The material sequenced was PBMCs or T cells enriched from blood (not recorded which). As DNA, the CDR3 is TGTGCCAGCAGGTCCGGGACTAGCAGCTACAATGAGCAGTTCTTC. This sequence encodes CASRSGTSSYNEQFF.